This TCR beta chain was sequenced during a study of blood T cell repertoires in COVID-19 (dated by TCRdb to 2018 to 2021). Regarding the complete study: Collaborator samples came from the United States, Italy and Spain and covered acute and convalescent phases of COVID-19. The prospective study material was composed of cDNA or gDNA derived from T cells, B-cell-depleted T cells, or PBMCs. Subjects who had been exposed to COVID-19, were actively infected with it, or had recovered from it provided the deeply sampled blood TCRbeta repertoires that made up the dataset. The samples were drawn from two sources: the first 160 participants of the ongoing ImmuneRACE study, and 1,200 or so subjects contributed by 6 global collaborators. The sample metadata nearly always contained a de-identified subject ID, COVID-19 status, age in years and sex. The repertoires were released in a freely available public database meant as a resource for research on the immune response to SARS-CoV-2. Where available, HLA class I and class II types were taken from metadata supplied by the sample provider and were not determined by assay-based typing.

TCRbeta CDR3 regions were amplified from genomic DNA using the immunoSEQ Assay, a bias-controlled multiplex PCR. In the authors' own workflow: The number of nucleated cells in each sample was estimated by amplification of reference gene primers within the assay. To quantify the absolute abundance of each unique TCRbeta CDR3 rearrangement, sequence reads were collapsed and filtered. For each sample, productive Simpson clonality was calculated as the square root of Simpson's diversity index across productive rearrangements. TCRdb carries this immuneACCESS record with in-frame sequences only. Its versions omit some clonotypes, under half of them owing to an unresolved V gene in the studies checked, with the rest unexplained. D and trimming were read from the DNA, whereas the V and J calls and clone size are those reported in that table. This sample gives more than 95,000 clones in total; under 90% of them show up just once. The ten biggest clones cover roughly 37% of the sample.

The CDR3 runs 16 residues from the cysteine to the phenylalanine. Of the read, only the CDR3 DNA is kept; its 48 bases are in frame from base 1. The germline V gene provides CDR1 SGHAT and CDR2 FQNNGV. V is cut by 2 bases and J by 0 bases, and the space between the germline ends is 8 bases. Study-wide findings and limitations: Clinical and demographic metadata were provided uncurated, with the amount varying by source and participant.

Collaborating institutions collected whole blood in K2EDTA tubes following their own protocols. For TCRbeta analysis, collaborators shipped samples as frozen whole blood, isolated PBMCs, or DNA extracted from either of those sample types. Comment on this clone: Its antigen specificity is not known. The sample holds no much larger clone one base away, and base qualities are not on file.

This receptor was obtained from a man of 80 years or more with acute or convalescent COVID-19. This sequence uses TRBV11-2 and TRBJ1-6; TRBD1 is a weak D gene call, 6 bases matching. The sequenced material came from peripheral blood. The sequence in DNA is TGTGCCAGCAGCTTAACAGGGAGCTCCTATAATTCACCCCTCCACTTT. It is translated as CASSLTGSSYNSPLHF.